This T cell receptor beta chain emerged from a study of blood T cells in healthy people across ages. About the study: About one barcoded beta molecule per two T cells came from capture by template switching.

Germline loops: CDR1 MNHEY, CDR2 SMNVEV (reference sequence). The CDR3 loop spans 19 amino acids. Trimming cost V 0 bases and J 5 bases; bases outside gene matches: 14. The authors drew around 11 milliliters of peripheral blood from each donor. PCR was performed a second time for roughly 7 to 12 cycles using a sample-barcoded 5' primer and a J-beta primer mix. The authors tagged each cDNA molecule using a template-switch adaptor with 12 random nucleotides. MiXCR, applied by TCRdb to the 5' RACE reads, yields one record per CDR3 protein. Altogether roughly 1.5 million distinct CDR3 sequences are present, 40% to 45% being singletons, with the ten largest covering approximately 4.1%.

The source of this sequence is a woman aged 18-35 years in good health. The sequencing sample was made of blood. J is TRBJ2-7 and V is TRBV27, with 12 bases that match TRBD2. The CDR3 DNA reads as TGTGCCAGCAGTTTATCGTACCCTAGCGGGAGGGCCCGTCTCGACGAGCAGTACTTC. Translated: CASSLSYPSGRARLDEQYF.